What follows are 11 T cell receptor beta chains derived from one specimen sequenced in a study of T-cell reconstitution after alpha-beta-depleted transplantation in children. The TCRbeta library incorporated unique molecular identifiers. TCRdb independently ran MiXCR on the PCR reads; one entry per CDR3 protein. This sample has some 830,000 distinct CDR3 sequences, with roughly 15% found just once. Sequencing used PBMCs, mostly from graft donor cells, obtained 360 days after TCRalphabeta/CD19-depleted stem cell transplant. These receptor sequences come from a male patient younger than 18 who had a stem cell transplant for acute lymphoblastic leukemia, so the T cells may come from the graft donor.

This clonotype was counted a few times. The rearrangement uses TRBV27 and TRBJ1-5; D might be TRBD1 (6 bases). Looked up from germline, CDR1 is MNHEY and CDR2 is SMNVEV (reference sequence). V gave up 5 bases and J gave up 0 bases, with 20 bases separating them. There are 18 residues in the CDR3. CDR3 in amino acids: CASSLKPNHRDSNQPQHF. In DNA form, the CDR3 reads TGTGCCAGCAGTCTAAAACCCAACCACAGGGATAGCAATCAGCCCCAGCATTTT.

This clonotype was counted at least ten times. The chain joins TRBV7-9 to TRBJ2-5; 8 nucleotides align to TRBD1. V shed 5 bases and J 4 bases; nucleotides not matched to a gene: 9. Germline loops: CDR1 SEHNR, CDR2 FQNEAQ (reference sequence). CDR3 length equals 15 residues. This CDR3 reads CASSPRGPWVETQYF. The CDR3 nucleotides read TGTGCCAGCAGCCCCAGGGGGCCTTGGGTAGAGACCCAGTACTTC.

This clonotype was seen repeatedly, ten times or more. The genes are TRBV7-2 and TRBJ2-7, with 9 bases fitting TRBD2. The junction had 8 bases not matched to a gene; V was cut back by 7 bases and J by 1 base. In germline, CDR1 is SGHTA, CDR2 FQGNSA. The CDR3 loop spans 15 amino acids. The CDR3 here is CASTLGLAGSYEQYF. DNA for the CDR3: TGTGCCAGCACCCTCGGGCTAGCGGGGTCCTACGAGCAGTACTTC.

This clonotype was picked up many times. V is TRBV3-1 and J is TRBJ2-7; D may be TRBD2 (6 bases). With 2 bases removed from V and 7 bases from J, the gap between germline ends came to 12 bases. This CDR3 has 13 residues. Germline V CDR1 and CDR2: LGHDT, YNNKEL (reference sequence). DNA for the CDR3: TGTGCCAGCAGCCAATCATTCGCGGGGGAGCAGTACTTC. Translation gives CASSQSFAGEQYF.

This clonotype has ten or more counts. This chain connects TRBV7-3 to TRBJ2-3; 8 nucleotides agree with TRBD2. Germline loops: CDR1 SGHTA, CDR2 FQGTGA. The CDR3 runs 17 residues. Trimming removed 2 bases from V and 3 bases from J; junction bases left unmatched: 10. CDR3 in DNA: TGTGCCAGCAGCTTAGGTCCAGCGGGAGTCACAACAGATACGCAGTATTTT. It codes for CASSLGPAGVTTDTQYF. The variable domain in full, with the rest retrieved from reference TRBV7-3 and TRBJ2-3, is GAGVSQTPSNKVTEKGKYVELRCDPISGHTALYWYRQSLGQGPEFLIYFQGTGAADDSGLPNDRFFAVRPEGSVSTLKIQRTERGDSAVYLCASSLGPAGVTTDTQYFGPGTRLTVL.

The chain joins TRBV27 to TRBJ2-3, with 7 nucleotides matching TRBD2. The V segment lost 8 bases and the J segment 0 bases; nucleotides outside the gene matches: 8. CDR3 length: 15 residues. The germline CDR1 and CDR2 sequences are MNHEY and SMNVEV (reference sequence). The CDR3 DNA reads as TGTGCCAGCTCCGGACTAGTAACTAGCACAGATACGCAGTATTTT. Protein sequence: CASSGLVTSTDTQYF.

The chain is built from TRBV10-2 and TRBJ2-3, with 7 bases aligning to TRBD2. The CDR3 runs to 13 residues. The J segment lost 5 bases and the V segment lost 10 bases, leaving 9 bases of the junction unmatched. Germline V gene data show CDR1 as WSHSY and CDR2 as SAAADI. The CDR3 protein is CAIRRGRGDTQYF. The CDR3 DNA follows: TGCGCCATCCGGCGCGGGAGAGGAGATACGCAGTATTTT.

A few counts support this clonotype. This chain joins TRBV10-2 and TRBJ2-3; weak D call: TRBD1 (6 bases). This CDR3 region has 16 residues. V was shortened by 0 bases and J by 4 bases, with 14 bases between the two germline ends. Germline V lookup: CDR1 WSHSY, CDR2 SAAADI. In nucleotides, the CDR3 is TGCGCCAGCAGTGAGTCCGCAGGGGAGTGGTCAGATACGCAGTATTTT. Translated: CASSESAGEWSDTQYF.

This clonotype has ten or more counts. This chain uses TRBV6-2 or TRBV6-3 with TRBJ2-5, with D possibly TRBD1 on 6 matching bases. In germline, CDR1 is MNHEY, CDR2 SVGEGT. The CDR3 has 15 amino acids. Trimming removed 6 bases from V and 4 bases from J, with 18 bases in between. The CDR3 DNA follows: TGTGCCAGCAGGACTCTCAGGGGTTTTCGAGAGACCCAGTACTTC. Amino acid sequence: CASRTLRGFRETQYF.

This chain connects TRBV10-3 to TRBJ1-1, with no clear D. This CDR3 is 13 amino acids long. CDR1 ENHRY and CDR2 SYGVKD come from the germline V gene. Trimming removed 7 bases at V and 4 bases at J, with 13 bases between. Here the CDR3 reads CAIKFEPITEAFF. CDR3 DNA sequence: TGTGCCATCAAGTTTGAACCTATCACTGAAGCTTTCTTT.

This clonotype has only a few counts. This chain uses TRBV5-1 with TRBJ2-3, with D possibly matching TRBD1 (5 bases). Trimming removed 1 base from V and 3 bases from J, with 9 bases in between. This CDR3 is built from 14 residues. Germline CDR1 reads SGHRS; CDR2 reads YFSETQ. CDR3 sequence reads: CASSLWGATDTQYF. The CDR3 DNA sequence: TGCGCCAGCAGCTTGTGGGGCGCAACAGATACGCAGTATTTT.